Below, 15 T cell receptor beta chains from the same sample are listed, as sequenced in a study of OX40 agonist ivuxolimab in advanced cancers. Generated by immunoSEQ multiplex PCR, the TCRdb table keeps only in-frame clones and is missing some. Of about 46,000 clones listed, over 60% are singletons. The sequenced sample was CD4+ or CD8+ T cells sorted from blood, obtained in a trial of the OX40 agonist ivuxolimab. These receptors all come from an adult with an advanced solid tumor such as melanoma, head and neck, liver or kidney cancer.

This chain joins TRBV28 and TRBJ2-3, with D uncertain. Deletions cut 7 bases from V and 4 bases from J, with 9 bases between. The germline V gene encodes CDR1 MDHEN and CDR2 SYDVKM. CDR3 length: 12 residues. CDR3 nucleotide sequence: TGTGCCAGCACCGGATTCCCAGATACGCAGTATTTT. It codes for CASTGFPDTQYF.

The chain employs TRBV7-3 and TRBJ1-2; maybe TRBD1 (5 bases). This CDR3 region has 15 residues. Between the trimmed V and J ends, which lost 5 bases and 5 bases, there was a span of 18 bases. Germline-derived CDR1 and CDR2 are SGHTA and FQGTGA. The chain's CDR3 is CASSPEGRRDYGYTF. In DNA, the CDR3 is TGTGCCAGCAGCCCAGAGGGACGGCGGGATTATGGCTACACCTTC.

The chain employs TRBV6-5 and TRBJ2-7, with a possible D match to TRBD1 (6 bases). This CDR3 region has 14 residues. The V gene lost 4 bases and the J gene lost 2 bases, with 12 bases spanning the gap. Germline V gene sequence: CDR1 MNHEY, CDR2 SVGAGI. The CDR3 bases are TGTGCCAGCAGTTTCAAGACAGGAACCTACGAGCAGTACTTC. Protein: CASSFKTGTYEQYF.

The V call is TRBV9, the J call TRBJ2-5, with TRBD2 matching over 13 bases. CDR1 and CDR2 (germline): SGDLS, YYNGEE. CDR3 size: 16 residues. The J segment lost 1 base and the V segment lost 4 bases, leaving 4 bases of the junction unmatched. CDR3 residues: CASSPRTSGSQETQYF. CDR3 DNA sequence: TGTGCCAGCAGCCCCCGGACTAGCGGGAGCCAAGAGACCCAGTACTTC.

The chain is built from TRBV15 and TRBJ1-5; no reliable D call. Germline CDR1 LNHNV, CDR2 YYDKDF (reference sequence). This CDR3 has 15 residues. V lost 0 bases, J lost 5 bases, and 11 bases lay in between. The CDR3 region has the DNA TGTGCCACCAGCAGAGATTCGGCGGAAGATCAGCCCCAGCATTTT. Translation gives CATSRDSAEDQPQHF.

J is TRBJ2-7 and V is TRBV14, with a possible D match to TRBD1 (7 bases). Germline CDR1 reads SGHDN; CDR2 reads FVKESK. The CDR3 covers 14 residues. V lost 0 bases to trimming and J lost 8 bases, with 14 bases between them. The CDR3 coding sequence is TGTGCCAGCAGCCAAGATCCCCAGGGGGGTAAGCAGTACTTC. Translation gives CASSQDPQGGKQYF.

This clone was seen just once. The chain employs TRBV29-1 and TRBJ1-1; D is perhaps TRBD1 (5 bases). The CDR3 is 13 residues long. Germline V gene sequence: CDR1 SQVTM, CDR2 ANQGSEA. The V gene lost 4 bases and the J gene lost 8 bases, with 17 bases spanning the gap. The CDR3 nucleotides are TGCAGCGTTGCATCATCGCAGGGTACAGAAGCTTTCTTT. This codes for CSVASSQGTEAFF.

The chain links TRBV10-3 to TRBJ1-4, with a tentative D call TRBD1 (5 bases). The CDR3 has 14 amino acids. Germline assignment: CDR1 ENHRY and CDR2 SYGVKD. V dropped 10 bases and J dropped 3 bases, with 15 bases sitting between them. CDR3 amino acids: CATNPGGSNEKLFF. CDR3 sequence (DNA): TGTGCCACAAATCCGGGGGGATCTAATGAAAAACTGTTTTTT.

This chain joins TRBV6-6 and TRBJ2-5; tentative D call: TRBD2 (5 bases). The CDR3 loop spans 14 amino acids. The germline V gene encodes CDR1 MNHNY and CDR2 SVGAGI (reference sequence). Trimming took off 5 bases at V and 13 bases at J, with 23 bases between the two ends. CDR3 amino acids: CASSPPRGMRRAYF. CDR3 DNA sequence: TGTGCCAGCAGTCCCCCCCGAGGGATGAGACGGGCGTACTTC.

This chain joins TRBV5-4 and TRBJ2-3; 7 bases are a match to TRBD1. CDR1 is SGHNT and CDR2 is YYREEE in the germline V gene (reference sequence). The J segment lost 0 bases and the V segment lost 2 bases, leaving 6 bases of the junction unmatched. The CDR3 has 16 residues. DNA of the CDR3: TGTGCCAGCAGCTTTCGGACAGGAACAAGCACAGATACGCAGTATTTT. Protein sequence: CASSFRTGTSTDTQYF. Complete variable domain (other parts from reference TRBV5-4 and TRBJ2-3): ETGVTQSPTHLIKTRGQQVTLRCSSQSGHNTVSWYQQALGQGPQFIFQYYREEENGRGNFPPRFSGLQFPNYSSELNVNALELDDSALYLCASSFRTGTSTDTQYFGPGTRLTVL.

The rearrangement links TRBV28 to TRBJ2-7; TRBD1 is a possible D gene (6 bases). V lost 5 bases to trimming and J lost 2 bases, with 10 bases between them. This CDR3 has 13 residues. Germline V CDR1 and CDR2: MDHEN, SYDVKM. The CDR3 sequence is CASSPTGTYEQYF. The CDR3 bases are TGTGCCAGCAGTCCGACAGGCACCTACGAGCAGTACTTC.

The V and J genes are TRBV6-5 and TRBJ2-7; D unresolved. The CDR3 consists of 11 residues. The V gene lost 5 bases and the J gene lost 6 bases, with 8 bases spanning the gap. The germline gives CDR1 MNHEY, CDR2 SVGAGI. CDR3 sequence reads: CASSEPLEQYF. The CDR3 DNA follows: TGTGCCAGCAGTGAGCCCCTCGAGCAGTACTTC.

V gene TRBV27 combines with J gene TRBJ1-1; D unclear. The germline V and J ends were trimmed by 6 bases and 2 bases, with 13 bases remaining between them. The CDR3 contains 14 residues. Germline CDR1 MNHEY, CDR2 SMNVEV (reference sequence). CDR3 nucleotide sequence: TGTGCCAGCAGGCACCGGGATCCCAACACTGAAGCTTTCTTT. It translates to CASRHRDPNTEAFF.

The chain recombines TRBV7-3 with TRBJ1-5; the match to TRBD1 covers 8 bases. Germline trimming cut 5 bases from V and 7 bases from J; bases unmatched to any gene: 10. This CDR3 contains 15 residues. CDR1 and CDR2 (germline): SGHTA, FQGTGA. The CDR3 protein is CASSPRQGAGQPQHF. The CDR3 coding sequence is TGTGCCAGCAGCCCTCGGCAGGGGGCGGGACAGCCCCAGCATTTT.

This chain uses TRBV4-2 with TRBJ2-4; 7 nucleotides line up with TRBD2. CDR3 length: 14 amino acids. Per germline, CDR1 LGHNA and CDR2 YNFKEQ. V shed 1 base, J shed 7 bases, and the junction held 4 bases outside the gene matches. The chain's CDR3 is CASSQVAGGNIQYF. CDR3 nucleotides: TGTGCCAGCAGCCAAGTTGCCGGGGGGAACATTCAGTACTTC.